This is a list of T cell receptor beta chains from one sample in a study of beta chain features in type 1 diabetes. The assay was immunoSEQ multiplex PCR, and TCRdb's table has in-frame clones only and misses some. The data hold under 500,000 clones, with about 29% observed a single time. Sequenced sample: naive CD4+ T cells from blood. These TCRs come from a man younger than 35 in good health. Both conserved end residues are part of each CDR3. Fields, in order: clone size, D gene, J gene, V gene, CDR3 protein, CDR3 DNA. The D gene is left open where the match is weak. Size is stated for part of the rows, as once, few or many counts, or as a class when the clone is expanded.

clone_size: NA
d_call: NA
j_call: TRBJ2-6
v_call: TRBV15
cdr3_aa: CATSRRGSGANVLTF
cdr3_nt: TGTGCCACCAGCAGGAGGGGCTCTGGGGCCAACGTCCTGACTTTC

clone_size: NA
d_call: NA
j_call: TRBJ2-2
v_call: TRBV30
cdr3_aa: CAWSVQLGGGGELFF
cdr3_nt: TGTGCCTGGAGTGTACAGCTCGGGGGAGGTGGGGAGCTGTTTTTT

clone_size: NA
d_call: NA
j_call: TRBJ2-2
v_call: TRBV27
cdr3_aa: CASSLQGVGGELFF
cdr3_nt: TGTGCCAGCAGTTTACAGGGAGTAGGCGGGGAGCTGTTTTTT

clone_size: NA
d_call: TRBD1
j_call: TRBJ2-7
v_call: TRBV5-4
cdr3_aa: CASSDPRDRPYEQYF
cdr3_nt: TGTGCCAGCAGCGACCCCCGGGACAGGCCCTACGAGCAGTACTTC

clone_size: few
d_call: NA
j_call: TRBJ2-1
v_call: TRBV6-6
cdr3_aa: CASSRQSVSYNEQFF
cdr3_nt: TGTGCCAGCAGCAGACAGTCGGTCTCCTACAATGAGCAGTTCTTC

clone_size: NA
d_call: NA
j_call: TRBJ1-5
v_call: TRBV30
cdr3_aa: CAWKGGSNQPQHF
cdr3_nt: TGTGCCTGGAAAGGGGGTAGCAATCAGCCCCAGCATTTT

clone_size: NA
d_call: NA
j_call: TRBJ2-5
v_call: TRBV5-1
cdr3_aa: CASSFAGQETQYF
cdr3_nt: TGCGCCAGCAGCTTTGCAGGCCAAGAGACCCAGTACTTC

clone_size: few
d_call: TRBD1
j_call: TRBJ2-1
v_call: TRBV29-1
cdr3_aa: CSADRGSYNEQFF
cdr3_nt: TGCAGCGCCGACAGGGGCTCCTACAATGAGCAGTTCTTC

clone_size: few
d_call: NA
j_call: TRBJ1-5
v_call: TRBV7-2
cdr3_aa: CASSLGLEQPQHF
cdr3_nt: TGTGCCAGCAGCTTAGGACTTGAGCAGCCCCAGCATTTT

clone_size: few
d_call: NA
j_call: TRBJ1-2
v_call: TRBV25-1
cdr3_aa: CASSEGQAYGYTF
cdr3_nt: TGTGCCAGCAGTGAGGGTCAGGCCTATGGCTACACCTTC

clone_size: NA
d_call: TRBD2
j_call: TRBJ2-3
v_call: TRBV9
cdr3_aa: CASSPPSGRITDTQYF
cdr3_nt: TGTGCCAGCAGCCCCCCTAGCGGGAGGATCACAGATACGCAGTATTTT

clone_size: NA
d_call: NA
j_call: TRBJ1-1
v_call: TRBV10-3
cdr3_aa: CAIRGTRGDTEAFF
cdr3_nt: TGTGCCATCAGAGGGACTAGAGGGGACACTGAAGCTTTCTTT

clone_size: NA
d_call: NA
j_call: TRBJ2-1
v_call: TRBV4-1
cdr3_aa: CASSQDHTSYNEQFF
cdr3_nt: TGCGCCAGCAGCCAAGATCACACTAGCTACAATGAGCAGTTCTTC

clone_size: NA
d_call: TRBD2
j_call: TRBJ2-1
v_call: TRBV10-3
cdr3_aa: CAISESKLAGSHNEQFF
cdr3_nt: TGTGCCATCAGTGAGTCGAAGTTAGCGGGATCCCACAATGAGCAGTTCTTC

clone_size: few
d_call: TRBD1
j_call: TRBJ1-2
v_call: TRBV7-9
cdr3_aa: CASSSSQGESTYGYTF
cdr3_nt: TGTGCCAGCAGCTCCAGCCAGGGGGAATCGACCTATGGCTACACCTTC

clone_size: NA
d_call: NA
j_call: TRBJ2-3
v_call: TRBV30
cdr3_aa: CAWSVRLPTDTQYF
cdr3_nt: TGTGCCTGGAGTGTGCGTCTACCCACAGATACGCAGTATTTT

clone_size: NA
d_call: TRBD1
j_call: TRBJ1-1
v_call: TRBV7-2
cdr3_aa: CASSLAGTVQRSEAFF
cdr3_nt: TGTGCCAGCAGCTTAGCGGGGACAGTCCAGCGAAGTGAAGCTTTCTTT

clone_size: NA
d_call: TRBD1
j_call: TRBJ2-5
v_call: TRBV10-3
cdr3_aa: CAISDGTAQETQYF
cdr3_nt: TGTGCCATCAGCGACGGGACAGCACAAGAGACCCAGTACTTC

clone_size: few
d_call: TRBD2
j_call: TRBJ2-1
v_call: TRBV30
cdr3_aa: CAWSHLAGGNEQFF
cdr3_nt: TGTGCCTGGAGTCATCTAGCGGGAGGCAATGAGCAGTTCTTC

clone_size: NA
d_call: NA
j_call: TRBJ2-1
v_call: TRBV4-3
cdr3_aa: CASSQELQSYNEQFF
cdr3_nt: TGCGCCAGCAGCCAAGAACTACAAAGCTACAATGAGCAGTTCTTC

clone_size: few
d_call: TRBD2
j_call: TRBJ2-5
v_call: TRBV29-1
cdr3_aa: CSVDGTRKETQYF
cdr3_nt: TGCAGCGTTGACGGGACTAGGAAAGAGACCCAGTACTTC

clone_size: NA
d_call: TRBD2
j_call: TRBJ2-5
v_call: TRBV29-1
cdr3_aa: CSVFNPLAGSQETQYF
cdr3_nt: TGCAGCGTTTTCAACCCACTAGCGGGGTCTCAAGAGACCCAGTACTTC

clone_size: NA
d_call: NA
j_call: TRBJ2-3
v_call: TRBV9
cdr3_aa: CASSLEGFPLDTQYF
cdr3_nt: TGTGCCAGCAGTTTGGAGGGTTTCCCACTGGATACGCAGTATTTT

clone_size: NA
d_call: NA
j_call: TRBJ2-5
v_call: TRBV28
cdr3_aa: CASTRGGGYETQYF
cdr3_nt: TGTGCCAGCACCCGGGGAGGGGGTTATGAGACCCAGTACTTC

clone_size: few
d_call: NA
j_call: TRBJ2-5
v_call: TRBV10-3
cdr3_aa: CAISEQETQYF
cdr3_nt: TGTGCCATCAGTGAGCAAGAGACCCAGTACTTC

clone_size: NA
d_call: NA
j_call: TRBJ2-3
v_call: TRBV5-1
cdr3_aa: CASSEGHDTDTQYF
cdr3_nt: TGCGCCAGCAGCGAGGGACACGACACAGATACGCAGTATTTT

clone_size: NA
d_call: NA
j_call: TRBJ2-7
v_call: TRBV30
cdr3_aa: CAWSSQRFYEQYF
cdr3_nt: TGTGCCTGGAGTTCACAGAGATTCTACGAGCAGTACTTC

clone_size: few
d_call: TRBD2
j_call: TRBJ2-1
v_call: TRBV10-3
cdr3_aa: CAISELTSGRAEGNEQFF
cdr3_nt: TGTGCCATCAGTGAGTTGACTAGCGGGAGGGCCGAAGGGAATGAGCAGTTCTTC

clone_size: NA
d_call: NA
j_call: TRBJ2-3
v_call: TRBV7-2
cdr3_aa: CASSLQRPGTDTQYF
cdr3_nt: TGTGCCAGCAGCTTACAACGCCCCGGCACAGATACGCAGTATTTT

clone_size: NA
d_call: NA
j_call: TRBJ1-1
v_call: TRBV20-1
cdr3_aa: CALGLNTEAFF
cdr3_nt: TGCGCCCTAGGACTGAACACTGAAGCTTTCTTT

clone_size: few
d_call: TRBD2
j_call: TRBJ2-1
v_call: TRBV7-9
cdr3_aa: CAIGGRVGNEQFF
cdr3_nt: TGTGCCATCGGCGGGAGAGTGGGCAATGAGCAGTTCTTC

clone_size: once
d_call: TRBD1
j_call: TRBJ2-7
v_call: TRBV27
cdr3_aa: CASSPPAQGVGYEQYF
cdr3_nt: TGTGCCAGCAGTCCGCCGGCTCAGGGGGTGGGATACGAGCAGTACTTC

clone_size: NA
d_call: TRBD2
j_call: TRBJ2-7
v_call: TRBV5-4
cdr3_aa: CASSEGLAGLHYEQYF
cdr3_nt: TGTGCCAGCAGCGAGGGACTAGCGGGGTTACACTACGAGCAGTACTTC

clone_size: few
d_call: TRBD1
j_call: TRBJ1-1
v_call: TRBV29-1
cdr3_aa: CSARTGQGRTEAFF
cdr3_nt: TGCAGCGCCCGGACAGGACAGGGGAGAACTGAAGCTTTCTTT

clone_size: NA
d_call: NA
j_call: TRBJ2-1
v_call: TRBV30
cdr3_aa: CAWSAAIGGREQFF
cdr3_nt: TGTGCCTGGAGCGCCGCCATAGGGGGGCGGGAACAGTTCTTC

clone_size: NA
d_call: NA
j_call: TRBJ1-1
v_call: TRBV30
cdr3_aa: CAWSVRRDTEAFF
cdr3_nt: TGTGCCTGGAGTGTACGAAGAGACACTGAAGCTTTCTTT

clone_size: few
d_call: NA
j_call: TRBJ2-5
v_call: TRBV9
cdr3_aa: CASSVGASQETQYF
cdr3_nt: TGTGCCAGCAGCGTAGGGGCCAGCCAAGAGACCCAGTACTTC

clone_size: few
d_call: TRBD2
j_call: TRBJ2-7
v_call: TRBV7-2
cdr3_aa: CASSLAAGGALEQYF
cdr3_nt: TGTGCCAGCAGCTTAGCGGCGGGGGGCGCGTTAGAGCAGTACTTC

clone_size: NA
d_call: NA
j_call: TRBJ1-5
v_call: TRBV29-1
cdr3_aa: CSGGGSQPQHF
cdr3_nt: TGCAGCGGGGGAGGGTCACAGCCCCAGCATTTT

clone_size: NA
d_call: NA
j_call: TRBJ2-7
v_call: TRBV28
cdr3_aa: CASTSYSGVSYEQYF
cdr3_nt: TGTGCCAGCACCTCTTATTCCGGGGTCTCCTACGAGCAGTACTTC

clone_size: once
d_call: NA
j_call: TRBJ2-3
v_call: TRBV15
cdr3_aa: CAISKRVQDTQYF
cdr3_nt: TGTGCCATCTCTAAAAGAGTCCAGGATACGCAGTATTTT

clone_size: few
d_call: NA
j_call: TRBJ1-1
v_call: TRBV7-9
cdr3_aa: CASSHPGTEAFF
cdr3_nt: TGTGCCAGCAGCCACCCGGGAACTGAAGCTTTCTTT

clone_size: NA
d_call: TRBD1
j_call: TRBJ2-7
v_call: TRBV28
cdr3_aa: CASTQTGTVYEQYF
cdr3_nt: TGTGCCAGCACCCAAACCGGGACAGTTTACGAGCAGTACTTC

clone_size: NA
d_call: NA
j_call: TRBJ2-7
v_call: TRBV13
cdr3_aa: CASSPLQVRREQYF
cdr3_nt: TGTGCCAGCAGCCCGCTGCAGGTCCGACGCGAGCAGTACTTC

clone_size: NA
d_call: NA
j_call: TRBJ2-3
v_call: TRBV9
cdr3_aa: CASSANPRGADTQYF
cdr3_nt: TGTGCCAGCAGCGCCAACCCAAGAGGCGCAGATACGCAGTATTTT

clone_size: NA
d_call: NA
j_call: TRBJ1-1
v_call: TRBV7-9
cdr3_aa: CASSLIRGQGPSEAFF
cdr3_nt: TGTGCCAGCAGCTTAATTAGGGGTCAGGGGCCCAGCGAAGCTTTCTTT

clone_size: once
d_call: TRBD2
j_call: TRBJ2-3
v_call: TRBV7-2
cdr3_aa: CASSLPPSGIGGGTQYF
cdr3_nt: TGTGCCAGCAGCCTCCCGCCTAGCGGGATAGGCGGAGGTACGCAGTATTTT

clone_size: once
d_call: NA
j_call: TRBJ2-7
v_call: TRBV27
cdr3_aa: CASSPYPGAEYEQYF
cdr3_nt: TGTGCCAGCAGTCCCTATCCGGGGGCGGAGTACGAGCAGTACTTC